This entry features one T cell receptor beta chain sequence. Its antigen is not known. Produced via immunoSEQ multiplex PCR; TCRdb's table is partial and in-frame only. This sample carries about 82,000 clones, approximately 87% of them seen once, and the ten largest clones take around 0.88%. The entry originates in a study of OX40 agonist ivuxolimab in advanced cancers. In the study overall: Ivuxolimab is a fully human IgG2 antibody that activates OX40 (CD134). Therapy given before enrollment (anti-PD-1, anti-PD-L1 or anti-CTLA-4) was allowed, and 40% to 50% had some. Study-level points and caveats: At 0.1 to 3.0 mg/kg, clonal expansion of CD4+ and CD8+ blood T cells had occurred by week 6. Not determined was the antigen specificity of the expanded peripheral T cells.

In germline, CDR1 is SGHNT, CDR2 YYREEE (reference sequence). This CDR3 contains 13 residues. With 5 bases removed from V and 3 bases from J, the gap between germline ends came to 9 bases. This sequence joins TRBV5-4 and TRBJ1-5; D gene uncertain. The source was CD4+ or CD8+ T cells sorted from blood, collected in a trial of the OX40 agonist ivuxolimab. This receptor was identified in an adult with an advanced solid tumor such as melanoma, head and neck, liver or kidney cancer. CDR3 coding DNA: TGTGCCAGCAGTTTTGACCCCAATCAGCCCCAGCATTTT. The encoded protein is CASSFDPNQPQHF.